This T cell receptor (beta chain) was profiled in a study of T cell repertoires in cytomegalovirus infection. On this clonotype itself: What it recognizes is unknown.

The V and J ends lost 6 bases and 4 bases, in that order; junction bases with no gene match: 6. This CDR3 spans 15 amino acids. Study conclusions and caveats: Cumulated frequencies of public TCR beta families served to identify carriers of CMV plus the relevant HLA.

TCRdb reprocessed the reads with MiXCR, giving one entry per CDR3 protein. The sample records about 570,000 distinct CDR3 sequences, just under 40% being singletons. The sequencing used cultured PBMCs, collected from culture after CMV antigen stimulation. The receptor comes from a human donor in good health (CMV status not recorded). Some clones in this sample may be carry-over from other donors' samples. The chain uses TRBV12-3 or TRBV12-4 and TRBJ2-5; TRBD2 matches 12 bases. The CDR3 loop reads CASSPSGGAVETQYF. The CDR3 nucleotides are TGTGCCAGCAGCCCTAGCGGGGGGGCCGTAGAGACCCAGTACTTC.